These T cell receptor beta chains were read from a single sample in a study of shared clonotypes between healthy human individuals. The table came from immunoSEQ multiplex PCR; TCRdb's copy has only in-frame clones and leaves some out. Here the sample spans roughly 2,300,000 clones, under 95% being singletons. Source material: naive CD4+ T cells from PBMCs. These receptors originate from a man in his late teens or twenties in good health. Some clones in this sample may be carry-over from other donors' samples. Each CDR3 is given with its conserved first and last residue. The order of the fields is clone size, J gene, V gene, D gene, CDR3 protein, CDR3 DNA. D genes are given only for firm matches. Clone size is shown for a subset of rows, as once, few, many or a class of expanded clone.

size: NA; J: TRBJ2-7; V: TRBV19; D: NA; CDR3: CASQTFEGSYEQYF; DNA: TGTGCCAGTCAAACATTCGAGGGCTCCTACGAGCAGTACTTC
size: few; J: TRBJ1-5; V: TRBV6-1; D: NA; CDR3: CASTGRAFPPQHF; DNA: TGTGCCAGCACCGGACGTGCTTTTCCGCCCCAGCATTTT
size: NA; J: TRBJ2-1; V: TRBV6-1; D: NA; CDR3: CASSEAYFVGEQFF; DNA: TGTGCCAGCAGTGAAGCTTATTTCGTGGGTGAGCAGTTCTTC
size: once; J: TRBJ1-5; V: TRBV6-1; D: NA; CDR3: CASSQPTVGDQPQHF; DNA: TGTGCCAGCAGTCAGCCCACAGTCGGCGATCAGCCCCAGCATTTT
size: NA; J: TRBJ2-5; V: TRBV29-1; D: NA; CDR3: CSVEDLGTQYF; DNA: TGCAGCGTTGAAGATCTAGGGACCCAGTACTTC
size: NA; J: TRBJ1-1; V: TRBV4-2; D: NA; CDR3: CASSHARDRANTEAFF; DNA: TGTGCCAGCAGCCACGCGCGCGACAGAGCCAACACTGAAGCTTTCTTT
size: once; J: TRBJ2-2; V: TRBV28; D: NA; CDR3: CASSPPGTGELFF; DNA: TGTGCCAGCAGTCCCCCGGGCACCGGGGAGCTGTTTTTT
size: NA; J: TRBJ2-1; V: TRBV11-2; D: NA; CDR3: CASSPLGSGLHNEQFF; DNA: TGTGCCAGCAGCCCTCTCGGGAGCGGGCTCCACAATGAGCAGTTCTTC
size: NA; J: TRBJ2-1; V: TRBV25-1; D: TRBD2; CDR3: CASSPKRLAGVPDNEQFF; DNA: TGTGCCAGCAGTCCGAAAAGACTAGCGGGAGTGCCCGACAATGAGCAGTTCTTC
size: NA; J: TRBJ2-1; V: TRBV27; D: TRBD1; CDR3: CASSSGQVFISEQFF; DNA: TGTGCCAGCAGTTCGGGACAGGTATTCATCAGTGAGCAGTTCTTC
size: NA; J: TRBJ2-4; V: TRBV21-1; D: NA; CDR3: CASSKVGTATKNIQYF; DNA: TGTGCCAGCAGCAAAGTGGGGACAGCAACCAAAAACATTCAGTACTTC
size: NA; J: TRBJ2-5; V: TRBV5-1; D: NA; CDR3: CASSLEGFQETQYF; DNA: TGCGCCAGCAGCTTGGAAGGGTTCCAAGAGACCCAGTACTTC
size: NA; J: TRBJ2-5; V: TRBV5-1; D: NA; CDR3: CASSQGQPWGETQYF; DNA: TGCGCCAGCAGCCAAGGACAGCCGTGGGGGGAGACCCAGTACTTC
size: NA; J: TRBJ2-7; V: TRBV5-4; D: NA; CDR3: CASLPGGGVVGNEQYF; DNA: TGTGCCAGCCTACCCGGGGGTGGAGTGGTCGGGAACGAGCAGTACTTC
size: NA; J: TRBJ1-2; V: TRBV6-6; D: NA; CDR3: CASSPSYGYTF; DNA: TGTGCCAGCAGCCCCAGCTATGGCTACACCTTC